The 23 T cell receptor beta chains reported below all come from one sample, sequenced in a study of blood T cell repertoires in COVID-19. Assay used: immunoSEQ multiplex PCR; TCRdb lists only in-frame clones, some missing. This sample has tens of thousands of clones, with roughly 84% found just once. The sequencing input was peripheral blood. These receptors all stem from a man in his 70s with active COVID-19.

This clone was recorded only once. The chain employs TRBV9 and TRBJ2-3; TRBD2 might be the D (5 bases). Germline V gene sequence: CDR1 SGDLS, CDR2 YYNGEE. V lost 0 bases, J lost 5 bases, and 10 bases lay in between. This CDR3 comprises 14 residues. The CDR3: CASSVAWAGDTQYF. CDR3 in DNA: TGTGCCAGCAGCGTAGCTTGGGCGGGAGATACGCAGTATTTT.

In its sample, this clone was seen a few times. The CDR3 coding sequence is TGCGCCAGCAGTCAAATCCCCCACCGGCGGAGCACTGAAGCTTTCTTT. It encodes CASSQIPHRRSTEAFF. The chain uses TRBV23-1 and TRBJ1-1; no firm D call. Being an ORF, TRBV23-1 has a function that is uncertain. The CDR3 sequence is 16 residues long. Between the trimmed V and J ends, which lost 2 bases and 4 bases, there was a span of 17 bases.

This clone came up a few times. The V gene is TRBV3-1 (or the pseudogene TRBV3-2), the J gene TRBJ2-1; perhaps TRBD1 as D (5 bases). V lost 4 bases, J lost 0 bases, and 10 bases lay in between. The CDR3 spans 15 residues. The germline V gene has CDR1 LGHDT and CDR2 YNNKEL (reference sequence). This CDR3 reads CASSPTVSSYNEQFF. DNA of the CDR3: TGTGCCAGCAGCCCGACAGTAAGCTCCTACAATGAGCAGTTCTTC.

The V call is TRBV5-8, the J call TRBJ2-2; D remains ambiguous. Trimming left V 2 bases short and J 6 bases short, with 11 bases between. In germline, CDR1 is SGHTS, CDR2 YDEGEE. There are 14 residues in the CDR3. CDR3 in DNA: TGTGCCAGCAGCTTTTCCCACCAGGCCGGGGAGCTGTTTTTT. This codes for CASSFSHQAGELFF. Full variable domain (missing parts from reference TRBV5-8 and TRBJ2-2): EAGVTQSPTHLIKTRGQQATLRCSPISGHTSVYWYQQALGLGLQFLLWYDEGEERNRGNFPPRFSGRQFPNYSSELNVNALELEDSALYLCASSFSHQAGELFFGEGSRLTVL.

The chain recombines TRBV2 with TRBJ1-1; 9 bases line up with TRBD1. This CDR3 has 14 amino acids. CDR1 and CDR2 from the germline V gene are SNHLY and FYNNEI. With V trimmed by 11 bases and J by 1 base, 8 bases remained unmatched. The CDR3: CAGRRDRANTEAFF. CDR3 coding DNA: TGTGCCGGGCGGAGGGACAGGGCGAACACTGAAGCTTTCTTT.

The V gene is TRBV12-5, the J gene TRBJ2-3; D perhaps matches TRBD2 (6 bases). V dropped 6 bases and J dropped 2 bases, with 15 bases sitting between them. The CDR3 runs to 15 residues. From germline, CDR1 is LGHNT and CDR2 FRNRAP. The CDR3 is CASGPGAGPTDTQYF. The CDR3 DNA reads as TGTGCTAGTGGCCCTGGGGCGGGGCCCACAGATACGCAGTATTTT.

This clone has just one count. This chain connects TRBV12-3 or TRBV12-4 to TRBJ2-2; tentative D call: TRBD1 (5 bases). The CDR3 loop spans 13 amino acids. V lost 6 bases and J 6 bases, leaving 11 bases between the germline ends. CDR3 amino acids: CASRGQIAGELFF. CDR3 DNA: TGTGCCAGCAGGGGGCAGATTGCCGGGGAGCTGTTTTTT.

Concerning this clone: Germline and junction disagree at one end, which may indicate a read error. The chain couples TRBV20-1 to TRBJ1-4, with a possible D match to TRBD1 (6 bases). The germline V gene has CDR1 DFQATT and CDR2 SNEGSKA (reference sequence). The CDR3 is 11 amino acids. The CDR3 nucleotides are TGCAGTGCTAGAGGAGGGACAAGGGGGATTTTT. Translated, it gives CSARGGTRGIF.

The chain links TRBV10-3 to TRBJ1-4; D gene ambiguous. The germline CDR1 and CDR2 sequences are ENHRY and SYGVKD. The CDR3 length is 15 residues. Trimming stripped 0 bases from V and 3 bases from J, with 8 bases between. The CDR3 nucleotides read TGTGCCATCAGTGAGTCGCGTACTTCTAATGAAAAACTGTTTTTT. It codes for CAISESRTSNEKLFF.

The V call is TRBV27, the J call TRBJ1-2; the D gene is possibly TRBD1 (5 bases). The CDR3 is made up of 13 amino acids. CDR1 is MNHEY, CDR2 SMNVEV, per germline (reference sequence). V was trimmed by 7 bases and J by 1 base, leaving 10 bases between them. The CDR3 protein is CASTNRGNYGYTF. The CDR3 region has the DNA TGTGCCAGCACCAATAGGGGTAACTATGGCTACACCTTC.

CDR3 region: CASSPEGRGSSYGYTF. The CDR3 bases are TGTGCCAGCAGCCCAGAGGGCAGGGGATCTTCCTATGGCTACACCTTC. The chain is built from TRBV11-3 and TRBJ1-2; D is possibly TRBD1 (6 bases). From germline, CDR1 is SGHNT and CDR2 YENEEA. Trimming removed 5 bases from V and 4 bases from J, with 20 bases in between. The CDR3 consists of 16 residues.

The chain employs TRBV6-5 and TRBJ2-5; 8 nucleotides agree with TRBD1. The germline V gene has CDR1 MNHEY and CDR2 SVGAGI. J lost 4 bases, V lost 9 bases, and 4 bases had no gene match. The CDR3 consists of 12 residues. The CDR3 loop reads CASTGGAETQYF. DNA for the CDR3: TGTGCCAGTACAGGGGGTGCAGAGACCCAGTACTTC.

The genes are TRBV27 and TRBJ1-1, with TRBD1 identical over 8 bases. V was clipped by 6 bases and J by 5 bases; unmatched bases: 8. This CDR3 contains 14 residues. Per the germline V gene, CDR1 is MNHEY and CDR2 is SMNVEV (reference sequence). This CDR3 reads CASSPGQGNTEAFF. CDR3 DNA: TGTGCCAGCAGCCCCGGACAGGGAAATACTGAAGCTTTCTTT.

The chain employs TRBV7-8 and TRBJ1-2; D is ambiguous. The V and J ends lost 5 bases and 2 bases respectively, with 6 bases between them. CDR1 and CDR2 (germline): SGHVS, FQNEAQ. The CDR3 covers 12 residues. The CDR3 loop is CASSPSNYGYTF. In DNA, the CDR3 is TGTGCCAGCAGCCCGTCGAACTATGGCTACACCTTC. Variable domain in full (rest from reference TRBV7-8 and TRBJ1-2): GAGVSQSPRYKVAKRGQDVALRCDPISGHVSLFWYQQALGQGPEFLTYFQNEAQLDKSGLPSDRFFAERPEGSVSTLKIQRTQQEDSAVYLCASSPSNYGYTFGSGTRLTVV.

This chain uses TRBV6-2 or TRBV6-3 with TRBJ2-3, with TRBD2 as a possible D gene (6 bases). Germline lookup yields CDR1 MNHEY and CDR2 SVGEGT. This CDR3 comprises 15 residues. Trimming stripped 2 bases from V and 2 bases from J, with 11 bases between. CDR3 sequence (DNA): TGTGCCAGCAGTTACGGGACTCGCCACACAGATACGCAGTATTTT. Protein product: CASSYGTRHTDTQYF.

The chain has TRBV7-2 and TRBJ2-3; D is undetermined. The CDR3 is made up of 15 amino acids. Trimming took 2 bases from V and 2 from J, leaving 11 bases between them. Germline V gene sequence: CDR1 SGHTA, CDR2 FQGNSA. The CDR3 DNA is TGTGCCAGCAGCTTAACTTTCCATATCACAGATACGCAGTATTTT. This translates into CASSLTFHITDTQYF.

CDR3 amino acids: CASRRTGEGNQPQHF. The CDR3 DNA follows: TGTGCCAGCAGACGGACAGGGGAGGGCAATCAGCCCCAGCATTTT. The chain has TRBV6-5 and TRBJ1-5; 9 bases line up with TRBD1. Germline lookup yields CDR1 MNHEY and CDR2 SVGAGI. V was pared by 6 bases and J by 2 bases, with 5 bases of the junction left unmatched. The CDR3 loop spans 15 amino acids.

The CDR3 DNA sequence: TGTGCCAGCAGTTTCGGGGGTTCCGGGGAGCTGTTTTTT. Translated: CASSFGGSGELFF. The chain uses TRBV27 and TRBJ2-2; D is perhaps TRBD2 (6 bases). The CDR3 is 13 amino acids. V was shortened by 3 bases and J by 6 bases, with 8 bases between the two germline ends. From germline, CDR1 is MNHEY and CDR2 SMNVEV (reference sequence).

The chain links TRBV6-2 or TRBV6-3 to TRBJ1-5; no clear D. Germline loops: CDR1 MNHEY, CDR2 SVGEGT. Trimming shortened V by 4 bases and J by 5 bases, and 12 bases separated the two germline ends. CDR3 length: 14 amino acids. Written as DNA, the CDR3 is TGTGCCAGCAGTTCTCCGGGTCAATATCAGCCCCAGCATTTT. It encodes CASSSPGQYQPQHF.

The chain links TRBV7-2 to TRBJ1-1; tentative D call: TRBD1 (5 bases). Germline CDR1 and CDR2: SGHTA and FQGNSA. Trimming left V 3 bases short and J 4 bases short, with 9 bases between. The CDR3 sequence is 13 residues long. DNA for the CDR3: TGTGCCAGCAGCTTTGGGAGGGGCACTGAAGCTTTCTTT. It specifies CASSFGRGTEAFF.

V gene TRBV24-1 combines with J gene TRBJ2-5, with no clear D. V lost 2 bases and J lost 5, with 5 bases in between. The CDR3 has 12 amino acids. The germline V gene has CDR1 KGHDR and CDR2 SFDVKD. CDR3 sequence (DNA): TGTGCCACCAGTGATTACACGGAGACCCAGTACTTC. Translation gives CATSDYTETQYF.

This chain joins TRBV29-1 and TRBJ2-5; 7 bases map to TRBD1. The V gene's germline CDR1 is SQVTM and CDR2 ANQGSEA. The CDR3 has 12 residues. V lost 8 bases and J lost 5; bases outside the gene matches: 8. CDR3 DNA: TGCAGCTTAACAGGGGCTCGGGAGACCCAGTACTTC. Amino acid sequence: CSLTGARETQYF.

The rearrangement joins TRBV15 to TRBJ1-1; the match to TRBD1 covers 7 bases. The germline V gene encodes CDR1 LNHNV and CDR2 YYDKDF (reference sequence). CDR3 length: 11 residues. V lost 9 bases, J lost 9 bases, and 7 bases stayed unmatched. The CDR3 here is CATSNRGKAFF. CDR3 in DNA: TGTGCCACTTCGAACAGGGGAAAAGCTTTCTTT. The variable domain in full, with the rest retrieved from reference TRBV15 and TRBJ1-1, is DAMVIQNPRYQVTQFGKPVTLSCSQTLNHNVMYWYQQKSSQAPKLLFHYYDKDFNNEADTPDNFQSRRPNTSFCFLDIRSPGLGDTAMYLCATSNRGKAFFGQGTRLTVV.